This T cell receptor (beta chain) comes out of a study of cytomegalovirus exposure and HLA in healthy donors (dated by TCRdb to about 2017). Notes on the research overall: According to an earlier analysis of 550 to 750 of the donors, 200 million or so T cells yielded 95 million to 140 million unique TCR beta sequences and around 280 Gb of sequence data. An early release that covered fewer than 750 HLA-typed donors contained approximately 300 gigabases of sequencing data and approximately 85 million unique TCR sequences. Of the 300 to 500 genotyped donors, 75% to 85% were placed in the genetic ancestry cluster associated with self-reported Caucasian donors. The aim of the study was to test whether cataloging public T cell receptors could identify signatures of past pathogen exposure. The study profiled the T cell repertoires of around 700 subjects by immunosequencing and related them to cytomegalovirus serostatus. Besides the first cohort of approximately 710 subjects, a separate validation cohort made up of 120 different subjects was used. To predict cytomegalovirus infection status, the study combined high-throughput TCR immunosequencing, statistical association of individual TCRs with disease status, and machine learning. To study patterns of TCR occurrence, a later analysis re-analyzed previously published TCR beta repertoires from 600 to 750 donors and added high-resolution HLA genotyping. In the later analysis, no new phenotypic data were used to find candidate immune exposures; instead, reliance was placed on TCR beta sequences and their occurrence across donors. In an earlier analysis of a few hundred of the donors, high-throughput TCR beta sequencing was used to judge whether each TCR beta V gene segment behaved as functional or pseudogenic. Donor age, sex, ethnicity and CMV serostatus were collected together with the repertoire data. A later genetic analysis used genome-wide SNP genotypes for about 65% of the roughly 700 donors, treating that subset as a discovery cohort. All discovery cohort repertoires had been generated using a single sequencing platform. Class I and class II HLA loci were covered by the typing at four-digit resolution. The number of donors typed differed by locus, with roughly 629-640 for A, B, C, DRB1 and DQB1, approximately 500 for DQA1, some 570 for DPA1, and some 440 for DPB1. A few DR-DQ haplotypes were treated as single units for association and clustering because of strong linkage in the cohort. Among several hundred genotyped donors of the cohort, an average of around 240,000 unique TCR beta nucleotide sequences was sequenced per donor, of which about 18% were non-productive. The research as a whole found: Most TCR sequences were seen in very few donors, while some public TCRs were found in many individuals. A later genetic analysis reported fewer N-insertions in productive TCRs among donors in an Asian-associated ancestry cluster than the roughly 640-donor mean. Specific HLA alleles were associated with more than 15,000 TCR beta sequences at a false discovery rate of 0.05 in a later analysis. A further reported finding was that TCR beta sequences accurately predicted the HLA-A and HLA-B alleles for most subjects in the first cohort. This cohort had only TCR beta chains sequenced, and the lack of alpha or paired-chain data limited which features could be detected. A later analysis found that HLA-associated TCR beta chains were more clonally expanded and had lower generation probabilities than equally common non-associated chains. The sequencing pipeline was judged likely to have produced a cluster of highly shared sequence variants as a technical artifact. An earlier analysis of roughly 570 of the donors showed that most TCR beta V segments appeared in productive rearrangements either about 87% or about 30% of the time, which broadly matched IMGT annotations. In a later analysis, most CMV-associated TCR beta chains were found to appear HLA-restricted, with HLA associations seemingly driven largely by CMV exposure. CMV serostatus was the only immune exposure information available for the cohort. In vitro tests confirmed that a few of the cytomegalovirus-associated TCR beta chains recognize cytomegalovirus antigens. In a later analysis, the rate of TCR association differed among HLA loci, with DRB1 alleles having the most associated TCRs and HLA-C alleles having the fewest. Assigning TCR associations to individual alleles was difficult when HLA alleles, especially DR and DQ, strongly co-occurred. V-gene and J-gene trimming of TCR beta chains was associated with a missense DCLRE1C variant in a later genetic analysis, and the association was replicated in an independent cohort. Because the 87-base-pair reads could not distinguish some IMGT-functional V segments, including TRBV6-2 and TRBV6-3, those segments were excluded. It was suggested by the authors that the approach could potentially be generalized to other disease states and immunological phenotypes. Linkage disequilibrium might explain the correlated functional status among segregating V segments, but an unknown experimental factor could not be ruled out. The classifier was reported to diagnose cytomegalovirus status with high specificity and sensitivity in both the original and validation cohorts. According to a later analysis, parvovirus B19, influenza, CMV and Epstein-Barr virus appeared linked to several top co-occurrence clusters. Because counts were too low, seventeen rarely observed V segments, including chromosome 9 orphons, were excluded from the earlier analysis of 587 of the donors. Roughly uniform sequencing depth across donors was assumed in presence/absence analyses, although this assumption may not hold. Because HLA typing was unavailable for some donors at each locus, only the typed subset was used in association tests. The study gave a list of more than 150 TCR beta chains associated with cytomegalovirus.

The receptor library was made with the immunoSEQ multiplex PCR assay. For the multiplex PCR, a mixture combining 60 forward primers for TCR Vbeta segments and 13 reverse primers for TCR Jbeta segments was used. Amplification of the CDR3 region of rearranged TCR beta genes was performed with a multiplex PCR assay on genomic DNA. The amplified TCR beta libraries were sequenced on the Illumina HiSeq System as 87-base-pair reads. The paper's data handling went like this. Across the roughly 700 repertoires, a later analysis counted 75 million to 90 million unique TCR beta chains, around 11 million of which were shared by at least two donors. Raw reads were error-corrected and collapsed into unique sequences by a nearest-neighbor algorithm in which closely related sequences were merged to remove PCR and sequencing errors. To assign V, D and J gene segments, CDR3 sequences were aligned to IMGT reference sequences. For a sequence to be retained, a match of at least six nucleotides to both a V gene segment and a J gene segment was required. Rearrangements were called productive when the CDR3 lacked stop codons and stayed in frame with V and J; all others were non-productive. Following IMGT convention, CDR3 was defined as the stretch from the second conserved V-encoded cysteine up to the conserved J-encoded phenylalanine. The earlier analysis of 500 to 650 of the donors excluded any sequence lacking an unambiguous match to a single V gene segment. In an earlier analysis of a few hundred of the donors, V segments were called functional above 56.7% productive rearrangements and were called segregating when the between-donor standard deviation exceeded 5%. A statistical classification framework was developed to diagnose cytomegalovirus status using the catalog of TCR beta chain sequences. V and J gene assignment, in a later analysis, came from comparing TCR nucleotide sequences with IMGT/GENE-DB human TR gene sequences. The TCRdist pipeline was used in a later analysis to assign CDR3 sequences and most-parsimonious VDJ recombination scenarios. In a later analysis, each TCR beta chain was defined by its CDR3 amino acid sequence together with its V-gene family, and reads without a unique V-gene family were excluded. To address suspected cross-contamination and a sequencing artifact, a later analysis removed under 600 highly shared, low-generation-probability nucleotide sequences. In a later analysis, a clonal expansion index for each public chain was calculated from normalized within-repertoire ranks of inferred template counts. Generation probabilities in a later analysis came from a VDJ recombination model fitted to out-of-frame rearrangements, and those results were checked against IGoR. In a later analysis, hypergeometric tests were used to score TCR-TCR, TCR-HLA and TCR-CMV co-occurrence, with a repertoire-size bias correction applied to TCR pairs. A later analysis estimated false discovery rates by permuting HLA or CMV assignments 20 times. In a later analysis, co-occurring TCRs were grouped with DBSCAN, and TCRdist sequence similarity was added when clustering was performed within HLA-allele-positive subsets. Co-occurrence clustering excluded repertoires with fewer than 30,000 or more than 120,000 public chains, plus five with anomalous nucleotide sharing. TCRdb limited this immuneACCESS table to in-frame rearrangements with V and J called. A share of clones is missing; checked studies link under half to unresolved V genes, and the rest is unexplained. That table supplies the V and J calls and clone size; D and trimming were determined from the DNA. The sample table shows 90,000 to 150,000 clones, and around three quarters are seen once. The ten largest make up 3% to 4% of the sample.

CDR1 SNHLY and CDR2 FYNNEI were looked up in the germline V gene. The CDR3 starts with the cysteine, ends with the phenylalanine, and has 15 residues. Only the CDR3 portion is preserved as DNA: 45 bases, with reading frame beginning at the first base. Deletion took 3 bases off V and 6 bases off J, with a span of 16 bases between the germline ends. Turning to this clone: It lacks a known antigen. No base-level quality is on record; no much larger clone is a single base apart.

The cohort was made up of several hundred healthy bone marrow donors. Cohort members were all nominally healthy when sampled, although unrecorded immune exposures were likely present. The donor tested CMV seropositive, placing the donor among the 250 to 350 seropositive members of the cohort. Each donor provided a peripheral blood sample, and peripheral blood mononuclear cells were used for TCR beta sequencing. The Qiagen DNeasy Blood Extraction Kit was used to extract genomic DNA from the blood cell samples. The clonotype comes from a young woman in good health and CMV-seropositive. The rearranged chain carries TRBV2 and TRBJ2-3; TRBD2 is a possible D gene, resting on 7 matching bases. Sequenced: PBMCs. The DNA is as follows: TGTGCCAGCAGTGAGAGGGGGGGCCTGATGGATACGCAGTATTTT. Its protein product is CASSERGGLMDTQYF.